These 24 T cell receptor beta chains share one sample of origin, sequenced in a study of response to subunit inactivated influenza vaccine. Using its own MiXCR run on the RT-PCR reads, TCRdb lists one record per CDR3 protein. The data contain a few hundred thousand distinct CDR3 sequences, 12% to 15% of them singletons. The source was PBMCs from blood, collected about 13 days after vaccination. These TCRs come from a man aged 45-60 years who received an inactivated influenza vaccine.

This clonotype has a count of ten or more. This chain links TRBV20-1 with TRBJ1-6; D is unresolved. Trimming took off 2 bases at V and 4 bases at J, with 3 bases between the two ends. CDR1 and CDR2 from the germline V gene are DFQATT and SNEGSKA (reference sequence). This CDR3 is 12 amino acids long. The CDR3 sequence is CSARTYNSPLHF. The DNA of the CDR3 is TGCAGTGCTAGAACTTATAATTCACCCCTCCACTTT.

The J gene is TRBJ2-2, the V gene TRBV6-4; TRBD1 matches at 12 bases. The germline CDR1 and CDR2 sequences are MRHNA and SNTAGT. With 6 bases clipped from V and 4 bases from J, the junction kept 6 bases outside the gene matches. The CDR3 loop spans 16 amino acids. The CDR3 region is CASSPGTGGFTGELFF. The CDR3 nucleotides are TGTGCCAGCAGCCCCGGGACAGGGGGCTTCACCGGGGAGCTGTTTTTT.

V usage is TRBV20-1 and J usage is TRBJ2-7; D is unclear. Trimming shortened V by 1 base and J by 7 bases, and 11 bases separated the two germline ends. CDR1 and CDR2 (germline): DFQATT, SNEGSKA (reference sequence). This CDR3 is built from 12 residues. The CDR3 here is CSARGGGPEQYF. The CDR3 DNA is TGCAGTGCTAGAGGTGGCGGCCCGGAGCAGTACTTC.

The V gene is TRBV12-3 or TRBV12-4, the J gene TRBJ2-7; the D gene is possibly TRBD2 (6 bases). The V end was cut by 5 bases, the J end by 2 bases, with 16 bases between. CDR3 length: 15 residues. CDR3 loop: CASSGGAGITYEQYF. Written as DNA, the CDR3 is TGTGCCAGCAGTGGAGGGGCAGGGATAACCTACGAGCAGTACTTC.

This clonotype has a count of ten or more. This chain connects TRBV20-1 to TRBJ2-6; 7 bases agree with TRBD2. Germline CDR1 is DFQATT and CDR2 is SNEGSKA (reference sequence). V lost 1 base, J lost 2 bases, and 2 bases stayed unmatched. The CDR3 contains 15 residues. In DNA form, the CDR3 reads TGCAGTGCTAGAGTGGGGACTACTGGGGCCAACGTCCTGACTTTC. As protein: CSARVGTTGANVLTF.

The chain joins TRBV13 to TRBJ1-1; 9 bases are a match to TRBD1. Germline CDR1 PRHDT, CDR2 FYEKMQ (reference sequence). CDR3 length: 18 amino acids. The junction had 14 bases not matched to a gene; V was cut back by 5 bases and J by 1 base. The CDR3 DNA sequence: TGTGCCAGCAGCCCCTCGCCAGGGACAGGGCTCAGGAACACTGAAGCTTTCTTT. This gives the protein CASSPSPGTGLRNTEAFF.

Ten or more counts support this clonotype. V usage is TRBV7-9 and J usage is TRBJ2-1; D is uncertain. CDR3 length: 13 residues. Germline values: CDR1 SEHNR, CDR2 FQNEAQ (reference sequence). Trimming cost V 0 bases and J 7 bases, with 7 bases left between them. CDR3 protein: CASSLALGNEQFF. The DNA of the CDR3 is TGTGCCAGCAGCTTAGCGCTTGGGAATGAGCAGTTCTTC. Looking up the rest from reference TRBV7-9 and TRBJ2-1 gives the full variable domain: DTGVSQNPRHKITKRGQNVTFRCDPISEHNRLYWYRQTLGQGPEFLTYFQNEAQLEKSRLLSDRFSAERPKGSFSTLEIQRTEQGDSAMYLCASSLALGNEQFFGPGTRLTVL.

This clonotype was picked up a small number of times. V is TRBV30 and J is TRBJ1-5; D not resolved. This CDR3 spans 13 amino acids. Per germline, CDR1 GTSNPN and CDR2 SVGIG (reference sequence). The V and J ends lost 4 bases and 4 bases respectively, with 11 bases between them. The CDR3 coding sequence is TGTGCCTGGACGGAAGGAACGAATCAGCCCCAGCATTTT. It encodes CAWTEGTNQPQHF.

The chain links TRBV5-1 to TRBJ2-2, with D possibly TRBD2 on 5 matching bases. Germline CDR1 SGHRS, CDR2 YFSETQ. Trimming removed 2 bases at V and 4 bases at J, with 12 bases between. The CDR3 has 15 amino acids. The CDR3 protein is CASSFSDGPTGELFF. The DNA for the CDR3 is TGCGCCAGCAGCTTTAGCGATGGGCCCACCGGGGAGCTGTTTTTT. Filled out from reference TRBV5-1 and TRBJ2-2, the complete variable domain reads KAGVTQTPRYLIKTRGQQVTLSCSPISGHRSVSWYQQTPGQGLQFLFEYFSETQRNKGNFPGRFSGRQFSNSRSEMNVSTLELGDSALYLCASSFSDGPTGELFFGEGSRLTVL.

V usage is TRBV29-1 and J usage is TRBJ2-3, with D hard to call. CDR3 length equals 12 residues. Germline loops: CDR1 SQVTM, CDR2 ANQGSEA. Trimming stripped 3 bases from V and 4 bases from J, with 8 bases between. CDR3 nucleotides: TGCAGCGTTGAGCCCCCCGCAGATACGCAGTATTTT. It translates to CSVEPPADTQYF.

With regard to this clonotype: With a much larger clone just one base away, this may be a read error. The V gene is TRBV12-3 or TRBV12-4, the J gene TRBJ2-2; 7 nucleotides align to TRBD2. J gave up 3 bases and V 5 bases, and 6 bases lay outside the gene matches. The CDR3 is 15 residues long. The CDR3 nucleotides are TGTGCCAGCAGTATGACTAGCCGATACACCGGGGAGCTGTTTTTT. It yields the protein CASSMTSRYTGELFF.

This clonotype appeared a few times. This chain links TRBV10-3 with TRBJ1-2, with TRBD1 identical over 11 bases. The CDR3 is made up of 13 amino acids. The V gene end was trimmed by 8 bases and the J gene end by 7 bases; junction bases not matched to a gene: 6. From germline, CDR1 is ENHRY and CDR2 SYGVKD. For the CDR3, the DNA is TGTGCCATCTCCGGACAGGGGGCAGTTGGCTACACCTTC. Its translation: CAISGQGAVGYTF.

The chain is built from TRBV7-9 and TRBJ2-7; 7 bases agree with TRBD1. CDR3 size: 13 residues. Germline V gene data show CDR1 as SEHNR and CDR2 as FQNEAQ (reference sequence). V was pared by 10 bases and J by 1 base, with 7 bases of the junction left unmatched. This chain's CDR3 is CAIPGTDSYEQYF. CDR3 bases: TGTGCCATACCAGGGACAGATTCCTACGAGCAGTACTTC.

This chain's CDR3 is CASSQSRVSTGELFF. CDR3 DNA: TGCGCCAGCAGCCAGTCCAGGGTATCCACCGGGGAGCTGTTTTTT. V gene TRBV4-3 combines with J gene TRBJ2-2; a possible D gene is TRBD1 (5 bases). V gave up 3 bases and J gave up 4 bases, with 12 bases separating them. Germline V gives CDR1 LGHNA, CDR2 YSLEER. The CDR3 spans 15 residues.

V gene TRBV20-1 combines with J gene TRBJ2-1; maybe TRBD2 (6 bases). This CDR3 contains 14 residues. Per the germline V gene, CDR1 is DFQATT and CDR2 is SNEGSKA (reference sequence). Trimming stripped 6 bases from V and 3 bases from J, with 15 bases between. CDR3 coding DNA: TGCAGTGCGACCCGCGGGATCCACTACAATGAGCAGTTCTTC. It translates to CSATRGIHYNEQFF.

This clonotype was detected ten times or more. The chain recombines TRBV11-2 with TRBJ2-1; D is unclear. This CDR3 is 12 amino acids long. The V gene lost 1 base and the J gene lost 15 bases, with 13 bases spanning the gap. CDR1 SGHAT and CDR2 FQNNGV come from the germline V gene. CDR3 nucleotides: TGTGCCAGCAGCTTAGTACGGACCCCCCGGTTCTTC. This encodes CASSLVRTPRFF. Based on the CDR3 plus reference TRBV11-2 and TRBJ2-1, the full variable domain is EAGVAQSPRYKIIEKRQSVAFWCNPISGHATLYWYQQILGQGPKLLIQFQNNGVVDDSQLPKDRFSAERLKGVDSTLKIQPAKLEDSAVYLCASSLVRTPRFFGPGTRLTVL.

This clonotype appeared many times. The V gene is TRBV29-1, the J gene TRBJ2-5; 11 nucleotides agree with TRBD2. The germline V gene encodes CDR1 SQVTM and CDR2 ANQGSEA. After removal of 7 bases from V and 1 base from J, the junction contained 11 bases not matched to a gene. There are 16 residues in the CDR3. Here the CDR3 reads CSAETSGTFFQETQYF. The DNA of the CDR3 is TGCAGCGCCGAGACTAGCGGGACGTTCTTCCAAGAGACCCAGTACTTC.

This clonotype was recorded a few times. This sequence joins TRBV7-2 and TRBJ1-1, with unresolved D. Trimming shortened V by 5 bases and J by 11 bases, and 24 bases separated the two germline ends. This CDR3 has 15 residues. CDR1 and CDR2 (germline): SGHTA, FQGNSA. CDR3 in amino acids: CASSTWGGRVGRAFF. DNA for the CDR3: TGTGCCAGCAGCACCTGGGGAGGGCGTGTCGGGAGGGCTTTCTTT.

This clonotype has more than one count but fewer than ten. V is TRBV5-1 and J is TRBJ1-1, with 12 bases that match TRBD1. Trimming removed 2 bases from V and 3 bases from J; junction bases left unmatched: 5. Germline V gene lookup returns CDR1 SGHRS and CDR2 YFSETQ. This CDR3 comprises 16 residues. CDR3 region: CASSLVRDRGHTEAFF. The CDR3 nucleotides are TGCGCCAGCAGCTTAGTACGGGACAGGGGGCACACTGAAGCTTTCTTT.

The chain joins TRBV27 to TRBJ1-2; perhaps TRBD1 as D (5 bases). The CDR3 loop spans 16 amino acids. The V end was cut by 6 bases, the J end by 4 bases, with 21 bases between. Germline CDR1 is MNHEY and CDR2 is SMNVEV (reference sequence). CDR3 coding DNA: TGTGCCAGCAGCCCACAGACAGAGTTTAGGGGCTATGGCTACACCTTC. Translated: CASSPQTEFRGYGYTF.

The table lists this clonotype with a count of one. The J gene is TRBJ1-2, the V gene TRBV20-1; 8 positions agree with TRBD1. Germline values: CDR1 DFQATT, CDR2 SNEGSKA (reference sequence). The CDR3 extends over 14 amino acids. The ends lost 0 bases at V and 6 bases at J; junction bases unmatched: 6. This chain's CDR3 is CSARDTATGDGYTF. The CDR3 nucleotides are TGCAGTGCTAGAGATACAGCGACAGGGGATGGCTACACCTTC.

The DNA for the CDR3 is TGTGCCAGCAGTTGGACTAGCGGGCCATCTGGGGCAGATACGCAGTATTTT. Its protein is CASSWTSGPSGADTQYF. This chain joins TRBV6-5 and TRBJ2-3; the match to TRBD2 covers 11 bases. Per the germline V gene, CDR1 is MNHEY and CDR2 is SVGAGI. This CDR3 contains 17 residues. Trimming at V came to 4 bases and at J to 4 bases, leaving 10 bases not matched to a gene.

This clonotype came up many times. The chain is built from TRBV6-5 and TRBJ2-2; TRBD1 matches at 9 bases. The germline gives CDR1 MNHEY, CDR2 SVGAGI. The CDR3 covers 18 residues. Germline trimming cut 2 bases from V and 7 bases from J; bases unmatched to any gene: 14. For the CDR3, the DNA is TGTGCCAGCAGTTACCCCGCGGCCGGGACAGGGACGGACGGGGAGCTGTTTTTT. Its translation is CASSYPAAGTGTDGELFF.

This clonotype has a count of ten or more. This chain links TRBV12-3 or TRBV12-4 with TRBJ1-1, with TRBD1 identical over 9 bases. After removal of 1 base from V and 11 bases from J, the junction contained 17 bases not matched to a gene. The CDR3 extends over 17 amino acids. CDR3 nucleotide sequence: TGTGCCAGCAGTTTAGGGTGGGGAGGGACAGGGTCAGAGGAGGCTTTCTTT. Its protein product is CASSLGWGGTGSEEAFF.